The T cell receptor beta chain described here comes from a study of blood T cells in healthy people across ages. CDR1 is MNHEY, CDR2 SMNVEV, per germline (reference sequence). The CDR3 is made up of 18 amino acids. V lost 8 bases, J lost 3 bases, and 21 bases stayed unmatched. With each sample, at least 5 micrograms of total RNA were extracted. A J-beta primer mix and a sample-barcoded 5' primer were used in a second PCR of roughly 7 to 12 cycles. Through a template-switch adaptor with 12 random nucleotides, each cDNA molecule received a tag. Individual samples furnished no less than 2.5 million CDR3-containing paired-end reads apiece. TCRdb reprocessed the 5' RACE reads with MiXCR, giving one entry per CDR3 protein. Among about a million distinct CDR3 sequences listed, more than 30% were seen once.

This sequence joins TRBV27 and TRBJ2-7, with 8 bases aligning to TRBD1. The source of this sequence is a man aged 18 to 29 in good health. The sequenced sample was blood. The CDR3 sequence: CASATRGLFGGWFYEQYF. CDR3 sequence (DNA): TGTGCCAGCGCTACCAGGGGGCTCTTTGGTGGGTGGTTCTACGAGCAGTACTTC.